This T cell receptor beta chain derives from a study of cytomegalovirus exposure and HLA in healthy donors. Study-level background: Approximately 85 million unique TCRs from HLA-typed donors were held in an early data release. Just over 80% of around 390 genotyped donors fell in the Caucasian-associated ancestry cluster.

Researchers ran the PCR with 60 Vbeta and 13 Jbeta primers. Sequenced by immunoSEQ multiplex PCR; TCRdb stores in-frame clones only, minus some. Of roughly 150,000 clones listed, approximately 83% were seen once; the top ten hold approximately 1.4%. Study-level findings and limits: The study flagged about 150 TCR beta chains as cytomegalovirus-associated.

Between the trimmed V and J ends, which lost 10 bases and 2 bases, there was a span of 11 bases. Per the germline V gene, CDR1 is LNHDA and CDR2 is SQIVND (reference sequence). The CDR3 is made up of 12 amino acids. This clone has more than one count but fewer than ten. The antigen is unknown. The source is a woman aged 18-35 years in good health and CMV-seronegative. The rearrangement joins TRBV19 to TRBJ1-2, with a weak D call TRBD1 (5 bases). The sample comprised PBMCs. The CDR3 nucleotides are TGTGCCACTAAGGCAGGGAACTATGGCTACACCTTC. It yields the protein CATKAGNYGYTF.